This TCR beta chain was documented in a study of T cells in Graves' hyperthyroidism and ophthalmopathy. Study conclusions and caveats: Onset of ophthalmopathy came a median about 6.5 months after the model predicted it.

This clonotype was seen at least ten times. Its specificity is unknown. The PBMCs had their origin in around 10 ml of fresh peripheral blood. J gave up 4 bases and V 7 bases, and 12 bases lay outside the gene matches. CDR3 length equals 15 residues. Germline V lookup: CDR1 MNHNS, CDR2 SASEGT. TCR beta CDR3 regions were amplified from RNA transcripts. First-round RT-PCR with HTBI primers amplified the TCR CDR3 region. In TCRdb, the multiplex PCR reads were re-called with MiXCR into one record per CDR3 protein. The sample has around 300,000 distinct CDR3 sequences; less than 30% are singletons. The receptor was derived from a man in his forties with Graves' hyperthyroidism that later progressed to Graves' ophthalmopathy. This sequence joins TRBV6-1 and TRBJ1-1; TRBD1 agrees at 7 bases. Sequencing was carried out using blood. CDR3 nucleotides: TGTGCCAGCATCCAAGGGGACAGCGGTAGCACTGAAGCTTTCTTT. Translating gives CASIQGDSGSTEAFF.